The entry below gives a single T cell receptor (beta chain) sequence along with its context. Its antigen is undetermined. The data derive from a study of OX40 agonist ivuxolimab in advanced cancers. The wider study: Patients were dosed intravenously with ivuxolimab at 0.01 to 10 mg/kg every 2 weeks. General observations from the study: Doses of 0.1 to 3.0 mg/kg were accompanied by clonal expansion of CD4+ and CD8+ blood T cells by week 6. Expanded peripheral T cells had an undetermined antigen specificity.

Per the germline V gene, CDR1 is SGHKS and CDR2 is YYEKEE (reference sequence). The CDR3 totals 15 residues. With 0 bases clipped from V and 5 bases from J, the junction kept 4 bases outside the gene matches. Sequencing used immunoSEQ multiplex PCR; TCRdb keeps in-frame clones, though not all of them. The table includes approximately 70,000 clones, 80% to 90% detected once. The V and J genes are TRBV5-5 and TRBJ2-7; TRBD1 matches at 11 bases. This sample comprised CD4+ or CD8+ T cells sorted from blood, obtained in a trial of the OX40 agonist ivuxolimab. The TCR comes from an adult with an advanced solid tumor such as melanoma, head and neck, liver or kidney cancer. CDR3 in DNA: TGTGCCAGCAGCTTGGAGGGACAGGGGGTCCACGAGCAGTACTTC. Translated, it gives CASSLEGQGVHEQYF. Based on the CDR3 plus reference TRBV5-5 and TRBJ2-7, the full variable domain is DAGVTQSPTHLIKTRGQQVTLRCSPISGHKSVSWYQQVLGQGPQFIFQYYEKEERGRGNFPDRFSARQFPNYSSELNVNALLLGDSALYLCASSLEGQGVHEQYFGPGTRLTVT.